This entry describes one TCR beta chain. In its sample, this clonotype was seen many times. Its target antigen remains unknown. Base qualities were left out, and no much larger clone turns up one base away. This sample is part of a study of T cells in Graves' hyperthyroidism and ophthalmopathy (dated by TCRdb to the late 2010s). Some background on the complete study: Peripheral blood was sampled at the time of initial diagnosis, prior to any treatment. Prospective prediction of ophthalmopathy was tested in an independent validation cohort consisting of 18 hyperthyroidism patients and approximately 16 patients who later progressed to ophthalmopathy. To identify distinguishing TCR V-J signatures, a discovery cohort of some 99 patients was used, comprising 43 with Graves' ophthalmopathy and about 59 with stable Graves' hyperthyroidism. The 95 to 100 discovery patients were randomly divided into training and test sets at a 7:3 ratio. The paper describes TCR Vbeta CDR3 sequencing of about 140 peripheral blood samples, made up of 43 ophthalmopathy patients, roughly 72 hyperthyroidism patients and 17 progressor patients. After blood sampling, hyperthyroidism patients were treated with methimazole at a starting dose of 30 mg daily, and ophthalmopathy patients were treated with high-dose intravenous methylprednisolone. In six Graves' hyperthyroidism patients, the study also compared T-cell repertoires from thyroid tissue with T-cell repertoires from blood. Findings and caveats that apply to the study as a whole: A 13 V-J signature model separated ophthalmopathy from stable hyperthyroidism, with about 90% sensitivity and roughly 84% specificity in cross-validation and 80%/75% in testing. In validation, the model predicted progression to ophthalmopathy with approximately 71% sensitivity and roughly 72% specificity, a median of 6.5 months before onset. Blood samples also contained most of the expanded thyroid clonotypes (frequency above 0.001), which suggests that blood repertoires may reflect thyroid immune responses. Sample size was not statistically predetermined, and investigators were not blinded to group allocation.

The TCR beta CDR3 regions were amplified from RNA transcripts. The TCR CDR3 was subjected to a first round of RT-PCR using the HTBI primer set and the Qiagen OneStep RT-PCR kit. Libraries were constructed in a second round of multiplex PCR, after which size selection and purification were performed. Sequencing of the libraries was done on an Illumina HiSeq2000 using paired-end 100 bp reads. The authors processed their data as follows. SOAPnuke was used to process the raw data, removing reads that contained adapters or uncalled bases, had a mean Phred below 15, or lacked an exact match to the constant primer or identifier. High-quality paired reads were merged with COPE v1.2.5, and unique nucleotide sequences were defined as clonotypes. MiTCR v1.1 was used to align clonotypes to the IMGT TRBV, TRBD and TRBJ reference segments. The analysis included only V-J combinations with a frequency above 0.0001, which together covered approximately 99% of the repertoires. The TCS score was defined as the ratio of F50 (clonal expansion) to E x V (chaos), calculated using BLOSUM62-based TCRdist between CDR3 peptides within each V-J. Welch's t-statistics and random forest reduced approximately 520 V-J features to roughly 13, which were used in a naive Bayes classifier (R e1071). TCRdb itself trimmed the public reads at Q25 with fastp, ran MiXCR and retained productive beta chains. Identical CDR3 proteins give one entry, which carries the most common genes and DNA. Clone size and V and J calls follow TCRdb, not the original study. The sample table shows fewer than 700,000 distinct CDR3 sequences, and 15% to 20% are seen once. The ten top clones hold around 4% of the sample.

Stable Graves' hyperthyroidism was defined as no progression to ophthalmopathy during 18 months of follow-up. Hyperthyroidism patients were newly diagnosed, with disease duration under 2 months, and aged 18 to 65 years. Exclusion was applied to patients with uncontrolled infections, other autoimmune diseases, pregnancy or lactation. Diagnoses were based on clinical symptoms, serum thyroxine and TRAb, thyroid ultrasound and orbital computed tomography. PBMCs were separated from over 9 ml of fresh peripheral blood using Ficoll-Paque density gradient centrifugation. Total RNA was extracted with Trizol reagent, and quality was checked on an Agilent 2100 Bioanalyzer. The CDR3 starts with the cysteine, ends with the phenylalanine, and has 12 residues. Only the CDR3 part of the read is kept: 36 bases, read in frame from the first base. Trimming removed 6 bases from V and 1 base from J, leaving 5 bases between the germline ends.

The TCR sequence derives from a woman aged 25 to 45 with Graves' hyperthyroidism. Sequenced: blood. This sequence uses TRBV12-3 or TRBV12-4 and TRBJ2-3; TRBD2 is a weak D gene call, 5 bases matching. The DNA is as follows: TGTGCCAGCAGGCGGGGCACAGATACGCAGTATTTT. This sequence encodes CASRRGTDTQYF.